The next 19 T cell receptor beta chains were all read from a single sample in a study of T cell repertoires in cytomegalovirus infection. A single record per CDR3 protein comes from TCRdb applying MiXCR to the reads. Of about 740,000 distinct CDR3 sequences listed, 35% to 40% are singletons. What was sequenced was PBMCs. These receptors all stem from a human donor in good health (CMV status not recorded). Some clones in this sample may be carry-over from other donors' samples.

The genes are TRBV19 and TRBJ2-7; 9 bases line up with TRBD2. CDR1 and CDR2 (germline): LNHDA, SQIVND (reference sequence). CDR3 length: 14 amino acids. The V gene end was trimmed by 4 bases and the J gene end by 4 bases; junction bases not matched to a gene: 5. The CDR3 bases are TGTGCCAGTAGTACGACTAGCGGACCTTACGAGCAGTACTTC. Its protein is CASSTTSGPYEQYF.

The chain joins TRBV4-1 to TRBJ2-1, with D possibly being TRBD1 (6 bases). Between the trimmed V and J ends, which lost 2 bases and 8 bases, there was a span of 16 bases. The CDR3 extends over 15 amino acids. Germline CDR1 MGHRA, CDR2 YSYEKL. DNA of the CDR3: TGCGCCAGCAGCCAAATTCTACAGGGATTGTATGAGCAGTTCTTC. Its protein product is CASSQILQGLYEQFF.

The gene calls are TRBV19 and TRBJ1-5, with 7 bases that match TRBD1. CDR1 and CDR2 from the germline V gene are LNHDA and SQIVND (reference sequence). The CDR3 extends over 17 amino acids. V dropped 3 bases and J dropped 9; count of bases not matched to a gene: 17. The chain's CDR3 is CASSILRPGQSLLPQHF. The CDR3 bases are TGTGCCAGTAGTATTCTCCGACCGGGACAGTCGCTCTTGCCCCAGCATTTT. Full variable domain (missing parts from reference TRBV19 and TRBJ1-5): DGGITQSPKYLFRKEGQNVTLSCEQNLNHDAMYWYRQDPGQGLRLIYYSQIVNDFQKGDIAEGYSVSREKKESFPLTVTSAQKNPTAFYLCASSILRPGQSLLPQHFGDGTRLSIL.

The rearrangement links TRBV15 to TRBJ2-2; 8 bases are shared with TRBD1. Germline values: CDR1 LNHNV, CDR2 YYDKDF (reference sequence). The CDR3 spans 16 residues. The J segment lost 3 bases and the V segment lost 1 base, leaving 4 bases of the junction unmatched. The CDR3 spells CATSRGATGDTGELFF. In DNA, the CDR3 is TGTGCCACCAGCAGAGGGGCGACAGGGGACACCGGGGAGCTGTTTTTT.

The chain has TRBV10-3 and TRBJ2-5; TRBD2 matches 12 bases. J lost 2 bases, V lost 2 bases, and 3 bases had no gene match. The CDR3 is made up of 16 amino acids. CDR1 ENHRY and CDR2 SYGVKD come from the germline V gene. The CDR3 DNA reads TGTGCCATCAGTGAGCTAGCGGGAGGGCGGCAAGAGACCCAGTACTTC. Protein sequence: CAISELAGGRQETQYF.

The J gene is TRBJ2-7, the V gene TRBV4-2, with D possibly matching TRBD1 (6 bases). This CDR3 has 14 residues. The germline V gene has CDR1 LGHNA and CDR2 YNFKEQ. The ends were cut back, 3 bases at V and 4 bases at J, with 13 bases in the middle. CDR3 in amino acids: CASSQEDRRYEQYF. Here the CDR3 DNA reads TGTGCCAGCAGCCAGGAAGACAGGAGATACGAGCAGTACTTC.

This clonotype has just a few counts. The chain combines TRBV28 with TRBJ2-4, with D perhaps TRBD1 (6 bases). Looked up from germline, CDR1 is MDHEN and CDR2 is SYDVKM. This CDR3 spans 14 amino acids. Trimming shortened V by 6 bases and J by 5 bases, and 14 bases separated the two germline ends. CDR3 residues: CASRLGQIQNIQYF. CDR3 DNA: TGTGCCAGCAGGCTTGGACAGATTCAAAACATTCAGTACTTC.

This clonotype was detected only a few times. The CDR3 nucleotides read TGTGCCAGCAGTTTATCGGGGGCCCGGGTTACCTCCTATAATTCACCCCTCCACTTT. This translates into CASSLSGARVTSYNSPLHF. The chain links TRBV27 to TRBJ1-6; possible D gene TRBD1, 6 bases. The CDR3 spans 19 residues. CDR1 and CDR2 (germline): MNHEY, SMNVEV (reference sequence). V was pared by 0 bases and J by 0 bases, with 15 bases between.

As to this clonotype: This may be a read error: a much more frequent sequence differs by one nucleotide. This sequence joins TRBV11-2 and TRBJ2-7; 9 positions match TRBD1. Germline V gene data show CDR1 as SGHAT and CDR2 as FQNNGV. The CDR3 runs 14 residues. CDR3 residues: CASSGTGLSYEKYF. The DNA of the CDR3 is TGTGCCAGCAGCGGGACAGGGCTATCCTACGAGAAGTACTTC.

This clonotype was detected only a few times. This chain uses TRBV28 with TRBJ2-1; 11 bases are shared with TRBD2. The CDR3 totals 13 residues. Germline assignment: CDR1 MDHEN and CDR2 SYDVKM. The trim removed 3 bases at V and 15 bases at J, leaving 7 bases unmatched. Written as DNA, the CDR3 is TGTGCCAGCAGTTTGGTACTAGCGGGAGTGCCGTTCTTC. Translation: CASSLVLAGVPFF.

Only a few counts were recorded for this clonotype. The CDR3 loop reads CASSLGPGTTTNEKLFF. CDR3 nucleotides: TGTGCCAGCAGCTTAGGCCCGGGTACGACAACTAATGAAAAACTGTTTTTT. This chain uses TRBV7-6 with TRBJ1-4; the D is unclear. Germline lookup yields CDR1 SGHVS and CDR2 FNYEAQ. This CDR3 contains 17 residues. V dropped 1 base and J dropped 0 bases, with 12 bases sitting between them.

This clonotype was detected a few times. The chain links TRBV10-3 to TRBJ2-3, with no clear D. The V end was cut by 7 bases, the J end by 0 bases, with 5 bases between. Per the germline V gene, CDR1 is ENHRY and CDR2 is SYGVKD. The length of the CDR3 is 12 residues. The CDR3 is CAIKNSTDTQYF. The CDR3 DNA follows: TGTGCCATCAAGAACAGCACAGATACGCAGTATTTT.

This clonotype was seen only a few times. The V and J genes are TRBV4-1 and TRBJ2-7; no clear D. The CDR3 contains 14 residues. V was shortened by 1 base and J by 3 bases, with 10 bases between the two germline ends. From germline, CDR1 is MGHRA and CDR2 YSYEKL. The CDR3 region has the DNA TGCGCCAGCAGCCAAGGAAACAACTACTACGAGCAGTACTTC. Protein: CASSQGNNYYEQYF.

The V gene is TRBV12-3 or TRBV12-4, the J gene TRBJ2-2; D assignment may be TRBD1 or TRBD2 (5 bases each). The CDR3 totals 16 residues. Between the trimmed V and J ends, which lost 4 bases and 7 bases, there was a span of 19 bases. This CDR3 is CASSWDALRGLGELFF. The CDR3 DNA is TGTGCCAGCAGTTGGGACGCATTGAGGGGTCTCGGGGAGCTGTTTTTT.

The V and J genes are TRBV28 and TRBJ2-7, with 7 bases identical to TRBD1. The length of the CDR3 is 15 residues. Germline V gene data show CDR1 as MDHEN and CDR2 as SYDVKM. The J segment lost 1 base and the V segment lost 4 bases, leaving 7 bases of the junction unmatched. The CDR3 loop is CASSSSATGSYEQYF. DNA for the CDR3: TGTGCCAGCAGTTCATCCGCGACAGGGTCCTACGAGCAGTACTTC.

With regard to this clonotype: Because it lacks the conserved phenylalanine or tryptophan at the end, this CDR3 is likely a read error. The chain links TRBV28 to TRBJ1-2; D not resolved. In germline, CDR1 is MDHEN, CDR2 SYDVKM. Trimming pared 8 bases from V and 8 bases from J, leaving 12 bases between. CDR3 size: 11 residues. CDR3 protein: CASSYGGGYTS. DNA of the CDR3: TGTGCCAGCTCCTACGGAGGCGGCTACACCTCC.

In this sample, this clonotype turned up a few times. This chain links TRBV20-1 with TRBJ1-1; D ambiguous. The CDR3 totals 14 residues. Trimming pared 4 bases from V and 2 bases from J, leaving 14 bases between. Germline V CDR1 and CDR2: DFQATT, SNEGSKA (reference sequence). The CDR3 nucleotides are TGCAGTGCTAAAAGGTTCGATCTTAACACTGAAGCTTTCTTT. Protein: CSAKRFDLNTEAFF.

The chain is built from TRBV6-2 or TRBV6-3 and TRBJ1-4, with D unclear. Looked up from germline, CDR1 is MNHEY and CDR2 is SVGEGT. V was shortened by 9 bases and J by 5 bases, with 10 bases between the two germline ends. This CDR3 comprises 12 residues. DNA of the CDR3: TGTGCCAGTCAGCTAAACAATGAAAAACTGTTTTTT. Encoded protein: CASQLNNEKLFF.

This rearrangement joins TRBV12-3 or TRBV12-4 to TRBJ2-7, with 7 bases identical to TRBD2. The CDR3 is made up of 15 amino acids. The V and J ends lost 1 base and 7 bases, in that order; junction bases with no gene match: 10. The DNA for the CDR3 is TGTGCCAGCAGTTTAGGTTCGGGGGGTCTTTGGGAGCAGTACTTC. This encodes CASSLGSGGLWEQYF.